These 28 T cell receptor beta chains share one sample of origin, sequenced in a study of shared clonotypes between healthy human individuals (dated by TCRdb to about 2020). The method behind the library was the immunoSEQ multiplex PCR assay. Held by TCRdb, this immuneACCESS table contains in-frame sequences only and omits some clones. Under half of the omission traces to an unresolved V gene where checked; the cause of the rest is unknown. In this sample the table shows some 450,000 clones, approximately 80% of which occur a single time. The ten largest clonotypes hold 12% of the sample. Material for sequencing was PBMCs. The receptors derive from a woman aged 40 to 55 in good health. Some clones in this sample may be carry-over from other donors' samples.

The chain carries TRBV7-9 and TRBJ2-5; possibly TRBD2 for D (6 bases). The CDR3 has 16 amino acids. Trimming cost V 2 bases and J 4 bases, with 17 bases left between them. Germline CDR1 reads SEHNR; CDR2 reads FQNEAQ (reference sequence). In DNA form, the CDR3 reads TGTGCCAGCAGCTTACCTTTCGGGAGTAGTGGAGAGACCCAGTACTTC. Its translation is CASSLPFGSSGETQYF.

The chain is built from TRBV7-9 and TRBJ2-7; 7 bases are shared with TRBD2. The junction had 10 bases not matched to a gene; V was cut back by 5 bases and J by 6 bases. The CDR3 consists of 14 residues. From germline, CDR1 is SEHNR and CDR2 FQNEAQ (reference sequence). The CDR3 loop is CASSVEAGRGEQYF. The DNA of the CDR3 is TGTGCCAGCAGCGTGGAAGCGGGAAGAGGCGAGCAGTACTTC.

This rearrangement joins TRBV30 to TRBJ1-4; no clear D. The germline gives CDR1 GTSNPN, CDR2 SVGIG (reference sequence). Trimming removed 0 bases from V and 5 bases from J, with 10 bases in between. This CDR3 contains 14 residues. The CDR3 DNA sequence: TGTGCCTGGAGTGTAGGACCTGCGAATGAAAAACTGTTTTTT. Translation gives CAWSVGPANEKLFF.

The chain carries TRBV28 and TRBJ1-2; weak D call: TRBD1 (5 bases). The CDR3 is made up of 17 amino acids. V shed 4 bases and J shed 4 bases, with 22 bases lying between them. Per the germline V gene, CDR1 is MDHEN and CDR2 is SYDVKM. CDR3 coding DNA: TGTGCCAGCAGTTCCAATGGTGCTCGCTGGGGCCGCTATGGCTACACCTTC. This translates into CASSSNGARWGRYGYTF.

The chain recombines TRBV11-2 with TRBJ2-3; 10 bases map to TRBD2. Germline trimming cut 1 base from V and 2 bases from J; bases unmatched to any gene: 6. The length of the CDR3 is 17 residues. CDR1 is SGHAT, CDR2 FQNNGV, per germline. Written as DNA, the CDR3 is TGTGCCAGCAGCTTAGGGGTAGCGGGAGGTCCCACAGATACGCAGTATTTT. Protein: CASSLGVAGGPTDTQYF.

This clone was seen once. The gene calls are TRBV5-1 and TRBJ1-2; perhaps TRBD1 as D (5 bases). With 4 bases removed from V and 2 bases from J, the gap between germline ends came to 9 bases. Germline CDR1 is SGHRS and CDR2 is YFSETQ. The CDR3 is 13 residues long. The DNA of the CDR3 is TGCGCCAGCAGCCTACAGGACAACTATGGCTACACCTTC. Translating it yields CASSLQDNYGYTF.

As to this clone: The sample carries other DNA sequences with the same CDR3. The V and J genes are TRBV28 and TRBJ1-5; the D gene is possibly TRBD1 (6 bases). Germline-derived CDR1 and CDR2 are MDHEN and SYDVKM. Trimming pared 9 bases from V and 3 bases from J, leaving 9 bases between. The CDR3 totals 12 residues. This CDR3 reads CASRTVNQPQHF. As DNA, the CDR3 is TGTGCCAGTAGGACAGTCAATCAGCCCCAGCATTTT. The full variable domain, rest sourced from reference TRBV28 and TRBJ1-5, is DVKVTQSSRYLVKRTGEKVFLECVQDMDHENMFWYRQDPGLGLRLIYFSYDVKMKEKGDIPEGYSVSREKKERFSLILESASTNQTSMYLCASRTVNQPQHFGDGTRLSIL.

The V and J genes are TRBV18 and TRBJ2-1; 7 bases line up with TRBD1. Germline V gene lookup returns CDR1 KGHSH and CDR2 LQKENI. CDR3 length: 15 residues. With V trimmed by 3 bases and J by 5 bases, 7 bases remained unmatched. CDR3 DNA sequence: TGTGCCAGCTCACCCGGGACAGAGAACAACAATGAGCAGTTCTTC. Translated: CASSPGTENNNEQFF.

The CDR3 is CASSDTGSKQPQHF. The CDR3, as DNA: TGTGCCAGCTCAGATACAGGGTCTAAACAGCCCCAGCATTTT. The chain recombines TRBV18 with TRBJ1-5; D might be TRBD1 (6 bases). CDR3 size: 14 residues. Germline values: CDR1 KGHSH, CDR2 LQKENI. With 5 bases removed from V and 7 bases from J, the gap between germline ends came to 15 bases.

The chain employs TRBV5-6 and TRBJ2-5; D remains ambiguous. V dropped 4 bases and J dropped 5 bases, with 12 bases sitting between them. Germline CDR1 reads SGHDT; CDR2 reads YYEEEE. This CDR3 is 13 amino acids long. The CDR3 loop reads CASSRTAVETQYF. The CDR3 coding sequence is TGTGCCAGCAGCCGGACCGCTGTGGAGACCCAGTACTTC.

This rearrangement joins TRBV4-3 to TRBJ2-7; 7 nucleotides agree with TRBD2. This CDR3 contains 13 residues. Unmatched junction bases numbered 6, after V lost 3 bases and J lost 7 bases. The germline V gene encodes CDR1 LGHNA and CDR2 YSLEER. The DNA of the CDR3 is TGCGCCAGCAGCCATCCCGACGGGAGGGAGCAGTACTTC. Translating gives CASSHPDGREQYF.

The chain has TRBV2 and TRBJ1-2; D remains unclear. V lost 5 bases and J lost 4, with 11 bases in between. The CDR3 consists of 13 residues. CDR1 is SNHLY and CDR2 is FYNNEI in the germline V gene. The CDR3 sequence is CASSRTSSYGYTF. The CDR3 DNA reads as TGTGCCAGCAGTAGGACTTCTTCCTATGGCTACACCTTC.

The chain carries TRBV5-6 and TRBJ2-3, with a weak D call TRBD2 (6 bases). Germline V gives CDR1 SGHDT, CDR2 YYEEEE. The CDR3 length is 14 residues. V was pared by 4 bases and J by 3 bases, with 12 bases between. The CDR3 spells CASSMGGWTDTQYF. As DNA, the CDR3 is TGTGCCAGCAGCATGGGAGGTTGGACAGATACGCAGTATTTT.

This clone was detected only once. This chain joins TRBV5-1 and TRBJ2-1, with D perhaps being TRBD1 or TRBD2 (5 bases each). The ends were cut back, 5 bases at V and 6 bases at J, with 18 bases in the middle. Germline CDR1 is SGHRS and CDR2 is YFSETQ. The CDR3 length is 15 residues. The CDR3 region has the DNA TGCGCCAGCAGGGCAGAGCGGAGAGGGACCAATGAGCAGTTCTTC. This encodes CASRAERRGTNEQFF.

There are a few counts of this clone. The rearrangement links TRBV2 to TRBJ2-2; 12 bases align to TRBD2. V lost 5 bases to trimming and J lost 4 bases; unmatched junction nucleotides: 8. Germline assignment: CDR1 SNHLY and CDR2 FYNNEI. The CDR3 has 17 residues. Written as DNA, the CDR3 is TGTGCCAGCAGTCCTCTAGCGGGAGGGCCCCGCACCGGGGAGCTGTTTTTT. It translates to CASSPLAGGPRTGELFF.

The CDR3 DNA reads TGTGCCAGCAGTGAGGAGAGAGGGGGCGGTGAGACCCAGTACTTC. It codes for CASSEERGGGETQYF. The chain combines TRBV2 with TRBJ2-5; 7 positions match TRBD1. Germline trimming cut 3 bases from V and 5 bases from J; bases unmatched to any gene: 9. CDR3 length: 15 amino acids. The V gene's germline CDR1 is SNHLY and CDR2 FYNNEI.

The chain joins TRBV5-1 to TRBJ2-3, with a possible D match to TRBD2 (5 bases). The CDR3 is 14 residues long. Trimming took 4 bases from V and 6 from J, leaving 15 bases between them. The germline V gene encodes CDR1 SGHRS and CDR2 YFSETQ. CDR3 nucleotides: TGCGCCAGCAGCGCCACTGACGGGGTGGATACGCAGTATTTT. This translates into CASSATDGVDTQYF. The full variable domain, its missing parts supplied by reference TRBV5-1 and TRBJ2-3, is KAGVTQTPRYLIKTRGQQVTLSCSPISGHRSVSWYQQTPGQGLQFLFEYFSETQRNKGNFPGRFSGRQFSNSRSEMNVSTLELGDSALYLCASSATDGVDTQYFGPGTRLTVL.

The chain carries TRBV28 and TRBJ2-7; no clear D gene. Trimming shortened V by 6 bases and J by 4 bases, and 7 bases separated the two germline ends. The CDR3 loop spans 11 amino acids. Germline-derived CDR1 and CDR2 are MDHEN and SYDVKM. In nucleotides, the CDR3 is TGTGCCAGCAGCCATGGTTACGAGCAGTACTTC. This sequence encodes CASSHGYEQYF.

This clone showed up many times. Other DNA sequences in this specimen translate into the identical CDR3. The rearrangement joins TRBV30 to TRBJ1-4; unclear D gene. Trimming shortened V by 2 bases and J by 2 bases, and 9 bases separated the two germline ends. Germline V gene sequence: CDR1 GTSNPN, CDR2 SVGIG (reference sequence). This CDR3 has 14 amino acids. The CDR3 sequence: CAWSPLGTNEKLFF. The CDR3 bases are TGTGCCTGGAGTCCCCTGGGGACTAATGAAAAACTGTTTTTT.

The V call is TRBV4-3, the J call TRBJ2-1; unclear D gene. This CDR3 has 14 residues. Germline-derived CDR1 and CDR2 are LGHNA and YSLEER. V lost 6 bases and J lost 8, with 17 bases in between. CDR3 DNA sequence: TGCGCCAGCAGTCAAAGACGGATCCCCGATGAGCAGTTCTTC. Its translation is CASSQRRIPDEQFF.

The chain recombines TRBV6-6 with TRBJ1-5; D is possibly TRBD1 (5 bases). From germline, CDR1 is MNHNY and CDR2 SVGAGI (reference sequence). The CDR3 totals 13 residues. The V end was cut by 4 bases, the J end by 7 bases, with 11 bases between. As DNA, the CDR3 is TGTGCCAGCAGTTTGTGGGGGGGGCAGCCCCAGCATTTT. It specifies CASSLWGGQPQHF.

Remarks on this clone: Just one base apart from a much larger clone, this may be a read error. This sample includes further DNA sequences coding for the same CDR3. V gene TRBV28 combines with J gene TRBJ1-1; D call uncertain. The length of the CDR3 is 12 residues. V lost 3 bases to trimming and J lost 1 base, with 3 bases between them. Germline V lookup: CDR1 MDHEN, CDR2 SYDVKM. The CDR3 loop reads CASSLGNTEAFF. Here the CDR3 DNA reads TGTGCCAGCAGTTTGGGGAACACTGAAGCTTTCTTT.

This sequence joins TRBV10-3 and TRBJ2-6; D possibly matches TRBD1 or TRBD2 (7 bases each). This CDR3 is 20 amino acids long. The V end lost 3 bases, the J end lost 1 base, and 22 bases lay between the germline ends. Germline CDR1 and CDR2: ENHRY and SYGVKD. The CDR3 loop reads CAISDLQGTGGLSGANVLTF. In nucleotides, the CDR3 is TGTGCCATCAGTGATTTACAGGGGACGGGAGGCCTGTCTGGGGCCAACGTCCTGACTTTC.

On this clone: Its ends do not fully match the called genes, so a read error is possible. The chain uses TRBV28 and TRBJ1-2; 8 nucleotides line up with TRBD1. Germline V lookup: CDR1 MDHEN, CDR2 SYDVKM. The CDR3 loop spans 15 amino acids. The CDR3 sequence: CASSLQGANNYGYTF. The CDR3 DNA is TGTGCCAGCAGTTTACAGGGGGCCAATAACTATGGCTATACCTTC.

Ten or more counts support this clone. CDR3 in DNA: TGCGCCAGCAGTGAGAACAGGGTAACCGGGGAGCTGTTTTTT. This translates into CASSENRVTGELFF. The V gene is TRBV10-2, the J gene TRBJ2-2; weak D call: TRBD1 (6 bases). This CDR3 has 14 amino acids. The germline V gene encodes CDR1 WSHSY and CDR2 SAAADI. The V and J ends lost 2 bases and 5 bases respectively, with 9 bases between them.

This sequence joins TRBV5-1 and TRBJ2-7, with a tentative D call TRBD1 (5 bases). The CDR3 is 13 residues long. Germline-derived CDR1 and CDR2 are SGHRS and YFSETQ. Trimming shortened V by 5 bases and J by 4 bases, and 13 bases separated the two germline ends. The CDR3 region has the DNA TGCGCCAGCAGATCCTGGGGCAGATACGAGCAGTACTTC. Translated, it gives CASRSWGRYEQYF.

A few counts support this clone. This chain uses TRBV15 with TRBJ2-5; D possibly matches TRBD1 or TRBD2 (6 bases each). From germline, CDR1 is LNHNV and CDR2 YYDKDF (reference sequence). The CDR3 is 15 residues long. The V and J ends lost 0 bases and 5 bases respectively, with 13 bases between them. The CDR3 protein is CATSREKGGFETQYF. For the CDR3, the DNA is TGTGCCACCAGCAGAGAAAAGGGGGGTTTTGAGACCCAGTACTTC. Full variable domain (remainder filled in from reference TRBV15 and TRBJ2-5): DAMVIQNPRYQVTQFGKPVTLSCSQTLNHNVMYWYQQKSSQAPKLLFHYYDKDFNNEADTPDNFQSRRPNTSFCFLDIRSPGLGDTAMYLCATSREKGGFETQYFGPGTRLLVL.

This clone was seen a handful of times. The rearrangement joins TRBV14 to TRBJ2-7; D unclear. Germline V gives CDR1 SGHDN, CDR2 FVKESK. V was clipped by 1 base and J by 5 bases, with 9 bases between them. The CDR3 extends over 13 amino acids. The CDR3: CASSQVSFHEQYF. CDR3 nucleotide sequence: TGTGCCAGCAGCCAAGTCTCATTCCACGAGCAGTACTTC.